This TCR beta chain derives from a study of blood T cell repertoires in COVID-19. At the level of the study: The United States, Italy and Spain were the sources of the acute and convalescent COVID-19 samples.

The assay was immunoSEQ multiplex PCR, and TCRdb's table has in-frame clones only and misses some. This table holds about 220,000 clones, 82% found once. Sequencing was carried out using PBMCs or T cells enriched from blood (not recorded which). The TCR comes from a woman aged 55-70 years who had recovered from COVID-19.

CDR3 region: CASSVGGARNEQFF. The CDR3 region has the DNA TGTGCCAGCAGTGTAGGGGGGGCCAGGAATGAGCAGTTCTTC. V and J are TRBV25-1 and TRBJ2-1; D perhaps matches TRBD2 (7 bases). The V and J ends lost 4 bases and 7 bases respectively, with 14 bases between them. The CDR3 totals 14 residues. CDR1 and CDR2 from the germline V gene are MGHDK and SYGVNS.